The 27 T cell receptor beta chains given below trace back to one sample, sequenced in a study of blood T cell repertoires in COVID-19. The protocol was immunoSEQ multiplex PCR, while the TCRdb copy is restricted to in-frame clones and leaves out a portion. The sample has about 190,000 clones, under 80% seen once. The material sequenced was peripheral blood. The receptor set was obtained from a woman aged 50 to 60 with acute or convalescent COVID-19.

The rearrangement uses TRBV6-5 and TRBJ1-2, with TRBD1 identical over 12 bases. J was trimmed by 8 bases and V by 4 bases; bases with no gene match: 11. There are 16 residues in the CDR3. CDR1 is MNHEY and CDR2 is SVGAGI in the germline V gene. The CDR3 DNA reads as TGTGCCAGCAGTTCTACCGGGACAGGGGGCGCCGGGGGCTACACCTTC. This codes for CASSSTGTGGAGGYTF.

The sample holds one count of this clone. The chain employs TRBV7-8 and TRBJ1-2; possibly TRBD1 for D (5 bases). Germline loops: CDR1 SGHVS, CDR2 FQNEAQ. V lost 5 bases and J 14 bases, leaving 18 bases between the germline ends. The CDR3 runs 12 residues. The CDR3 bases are TGTGCCAGCAGCCCATCACCGGGACTCAGAACCTTC. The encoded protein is CASSPSPGLRTF. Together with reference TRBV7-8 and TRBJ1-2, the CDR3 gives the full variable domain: GAGVSQSPRYKVAKRGQDVALRCDPISGHVSLFWYQQALGQGPEFLTYFQNEAQLDKSGLPSDRFFAERPEGSVSTLKIQRTQQEDSAVYLCASSPSPGLRTFGSGTRLTVV.

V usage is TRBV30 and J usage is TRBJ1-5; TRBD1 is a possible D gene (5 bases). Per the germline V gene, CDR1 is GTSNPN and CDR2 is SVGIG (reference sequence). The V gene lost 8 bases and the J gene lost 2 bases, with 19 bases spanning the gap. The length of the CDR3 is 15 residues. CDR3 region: CAASPGGGGNQPQHF. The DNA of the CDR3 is TGTGCCGCCTCACCCGGGGGGGGAGGCAATCAGCCCCAGCATTTT.

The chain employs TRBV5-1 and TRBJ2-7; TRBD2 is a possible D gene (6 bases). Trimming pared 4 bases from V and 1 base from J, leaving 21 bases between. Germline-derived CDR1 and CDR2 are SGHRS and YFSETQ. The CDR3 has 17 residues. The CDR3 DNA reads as TGCGCCAGCAGCCCCCTCATCGGGGGTGAGGGATCCTACGAGCAGTACTTC. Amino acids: CASSPLIGGEGSYEQYF. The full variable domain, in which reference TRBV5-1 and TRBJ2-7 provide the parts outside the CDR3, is KAGVTQTPRYLIKTRGQQVTLSCSPISGHRSVSWYQQTPGQGLQFLFEYFSETQRNKGNFPGRFSGRQFSNSRSEMNVSTLELGDSALYLCASSPLIGGEGSYEQYFGPGTRLTVT.

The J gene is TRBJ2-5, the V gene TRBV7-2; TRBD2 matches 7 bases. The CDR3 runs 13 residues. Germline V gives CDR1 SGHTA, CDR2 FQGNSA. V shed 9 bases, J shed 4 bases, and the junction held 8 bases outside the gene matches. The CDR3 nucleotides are TGTGCCAGTGGCGGGAGCCGAGCAGAGACCCAGTACTTC. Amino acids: CASGGSRAETQYF.

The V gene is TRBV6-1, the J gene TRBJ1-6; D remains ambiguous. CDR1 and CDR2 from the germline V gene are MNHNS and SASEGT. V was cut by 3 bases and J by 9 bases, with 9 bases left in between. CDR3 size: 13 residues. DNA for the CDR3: TGTGCCAGCAGTGATCGGGTGGTTTCACCCCTCCACTTT. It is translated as CASSDRVVSPLHF.

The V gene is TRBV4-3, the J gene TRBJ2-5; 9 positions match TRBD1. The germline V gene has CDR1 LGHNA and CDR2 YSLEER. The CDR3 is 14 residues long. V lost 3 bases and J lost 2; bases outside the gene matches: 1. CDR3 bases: TGCGCCAGCAGCCATGGGACAGGGCAAGAGACCCAGTACTTC. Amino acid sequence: CASSHGTGQETQYF.

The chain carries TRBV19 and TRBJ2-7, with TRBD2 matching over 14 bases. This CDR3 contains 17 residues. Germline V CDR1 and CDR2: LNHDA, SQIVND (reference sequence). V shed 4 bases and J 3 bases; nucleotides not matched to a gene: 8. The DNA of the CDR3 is TGTGCCAGTAGTACGACCGGGACTAGCGGGAGCATCTACGAGCAGTACTTC. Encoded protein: CASSTTGTSGSIYEQYF.

CDR3 sequence reads: CAWSTHQRPNYGYTF. In DNA, the CDR3 is TGTGCCTGGAGCACACACCAGAGGCCCAACTATGGCTACACCTTC. The chain uses TRBV30 and TRBJ1-2; no clear D. Trimming cost V 3 bases and J 2 bases, with 16 bases left between them. Germline values: CDR1 GTSNPN, CDR2 SVGIG (reference sequence). The CDR3 covers 15 residues.

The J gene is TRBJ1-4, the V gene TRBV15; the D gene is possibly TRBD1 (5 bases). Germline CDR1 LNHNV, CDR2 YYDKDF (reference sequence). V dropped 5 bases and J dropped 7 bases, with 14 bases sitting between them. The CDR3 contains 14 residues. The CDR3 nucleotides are TGTGCCACCAGCTCGGGGGGTACGGGTGAAAAACTGTTTTTT. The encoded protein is CATSSGGTGEKLFF.

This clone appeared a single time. The CDR3 sequence: CASSSTSGSNKQFF. The CDR3 nucleotides are TGTGCCAGCAGCTCTACTAGCGGGAGTAATAAGCAGTTCTTC. The rearrangement uses TRBV11-2 and TRBJ2-1; 11 nucleotides agree with TRBD2. Germline CDR1 is SGHAT and CDR2 is FQNNGV. There are 14 residues in the CDR3. V trimming: 4 bases; J trimming: 11 bases; junction bases outside the gene matches: 7.

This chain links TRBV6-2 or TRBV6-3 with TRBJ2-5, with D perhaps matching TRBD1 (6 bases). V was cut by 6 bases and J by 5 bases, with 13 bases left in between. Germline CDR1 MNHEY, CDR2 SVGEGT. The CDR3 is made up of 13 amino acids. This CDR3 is CASSSGTSETQYF. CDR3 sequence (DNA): TGTGCCAGCAGCTCCGGGACATCCGAGACCCAGTACTTC.

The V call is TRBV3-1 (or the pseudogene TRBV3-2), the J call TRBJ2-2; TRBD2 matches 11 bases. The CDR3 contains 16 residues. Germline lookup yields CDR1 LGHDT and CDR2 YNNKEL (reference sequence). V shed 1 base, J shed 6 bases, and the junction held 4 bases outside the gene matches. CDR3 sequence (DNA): TGTGCCAGCAGCCAAGGACTAGCGGGGAGCGCCGGGGAGCTGTTTTTT. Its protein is CASSQGLAGSAGELFF.

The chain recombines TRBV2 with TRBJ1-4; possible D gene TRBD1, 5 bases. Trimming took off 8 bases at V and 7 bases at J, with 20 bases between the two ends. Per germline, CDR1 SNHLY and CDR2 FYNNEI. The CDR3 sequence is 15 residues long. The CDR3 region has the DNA TGTGCCAGCGGGAAGGAGGGGACTGGAGGTGAAAAACTGTTTTTT. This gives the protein CASGKEGTGGEKLFF.

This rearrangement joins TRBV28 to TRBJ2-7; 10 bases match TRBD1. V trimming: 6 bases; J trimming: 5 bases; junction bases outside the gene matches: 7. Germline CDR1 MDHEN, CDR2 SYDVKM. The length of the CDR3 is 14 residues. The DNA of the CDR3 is TGTGCCAGCAGGGGACAGGGGTTATCGAACGAGCAGTACTTC. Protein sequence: CASRGQGLSNEQYF.

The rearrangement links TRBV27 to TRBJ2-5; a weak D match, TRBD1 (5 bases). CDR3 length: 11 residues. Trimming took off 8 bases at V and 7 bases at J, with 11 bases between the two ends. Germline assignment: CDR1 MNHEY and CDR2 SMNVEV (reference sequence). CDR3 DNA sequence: TGTGCCAGCGTCTGGGGCGGGACCCAGTACTTC. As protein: CASVWGGTQYF.

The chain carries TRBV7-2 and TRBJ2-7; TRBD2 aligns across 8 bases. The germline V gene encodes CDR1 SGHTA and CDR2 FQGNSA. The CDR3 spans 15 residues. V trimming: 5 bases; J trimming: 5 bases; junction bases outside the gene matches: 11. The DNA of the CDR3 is TGTGCCAGCAGCCGGGGGGGCGTAGGTTTAAACGAGCAGTACTTC. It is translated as CASSRGGVGLNEQYF.

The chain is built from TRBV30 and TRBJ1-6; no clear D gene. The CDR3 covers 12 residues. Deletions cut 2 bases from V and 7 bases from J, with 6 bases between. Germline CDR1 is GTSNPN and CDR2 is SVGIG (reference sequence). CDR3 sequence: CAWSTLNSPLHF. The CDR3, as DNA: TGTGCCTGGAGTACACTAAATTCACCCCTCCACTTT.

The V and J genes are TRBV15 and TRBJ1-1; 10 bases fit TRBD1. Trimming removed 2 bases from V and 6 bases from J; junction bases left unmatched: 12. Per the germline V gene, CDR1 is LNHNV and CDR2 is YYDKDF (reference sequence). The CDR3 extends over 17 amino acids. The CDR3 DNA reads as TGTGCCACCAGCAGACCCGGGACAGGGGCCGGGCCCGCTGAAGCTTTCTTT. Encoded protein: CATSRPGTGAGPAEAFF.

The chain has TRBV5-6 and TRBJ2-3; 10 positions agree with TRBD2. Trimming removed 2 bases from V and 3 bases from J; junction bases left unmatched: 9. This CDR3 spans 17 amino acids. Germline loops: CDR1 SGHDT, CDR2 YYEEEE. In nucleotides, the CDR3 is TGTGCCAGCAGCTTCCAGCGGGGGGGCCTTGGGACAGATACGCAGTATTTT. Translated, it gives CASSFQRGGLGTDTQYF.

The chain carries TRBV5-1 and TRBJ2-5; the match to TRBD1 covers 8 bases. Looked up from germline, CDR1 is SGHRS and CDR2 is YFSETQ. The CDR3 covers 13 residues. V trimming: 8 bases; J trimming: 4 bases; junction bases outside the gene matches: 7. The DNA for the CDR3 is TGCGCCAGTAAGATTACAGGGGGAGAGACCCAGTACTTC. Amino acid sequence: CASKITGGETQYF.

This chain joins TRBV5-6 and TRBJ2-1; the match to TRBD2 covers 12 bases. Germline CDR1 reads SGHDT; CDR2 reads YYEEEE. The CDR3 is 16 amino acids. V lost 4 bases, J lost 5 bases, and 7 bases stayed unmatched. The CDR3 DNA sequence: TGTGCCAGCAGCCTACCGGGACTAGCGGGTGACAATGAGCAGTTCTTC. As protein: CASSLPGLAGDNEQFF.

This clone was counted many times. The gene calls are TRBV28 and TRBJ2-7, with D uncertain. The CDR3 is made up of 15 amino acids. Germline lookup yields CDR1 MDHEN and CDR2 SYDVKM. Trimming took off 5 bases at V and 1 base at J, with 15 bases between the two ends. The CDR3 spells CASSPTSAMSYEQYF. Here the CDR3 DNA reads TGTGCCAGCAGTCCCACCTCTGCGATGTCCTACGAGCAGTACTTC.

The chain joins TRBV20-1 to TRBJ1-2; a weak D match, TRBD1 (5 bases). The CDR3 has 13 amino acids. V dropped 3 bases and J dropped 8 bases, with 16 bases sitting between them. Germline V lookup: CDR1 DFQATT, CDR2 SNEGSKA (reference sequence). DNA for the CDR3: TGCAGTGCTAGTGATGTCAGTACAGGCGGCTACACCTTC. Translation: CSASDVSTGGYTF.

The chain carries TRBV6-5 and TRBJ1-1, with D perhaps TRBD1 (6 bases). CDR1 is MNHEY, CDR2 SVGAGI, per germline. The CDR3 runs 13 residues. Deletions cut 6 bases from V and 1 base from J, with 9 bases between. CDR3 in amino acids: CASRLQGNTEAFF. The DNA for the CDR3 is TGTGCCAGCAGGCTACAGGGGAACACTGAAGCTTTCTTT.

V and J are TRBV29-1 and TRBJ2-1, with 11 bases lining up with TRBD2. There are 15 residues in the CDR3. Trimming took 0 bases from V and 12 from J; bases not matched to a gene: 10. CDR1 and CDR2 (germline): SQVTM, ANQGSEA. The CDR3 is CSVEDRATSGETQFF. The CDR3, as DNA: TGCAGCGTTGAAGATCGGGCGACTAGCGGGGAAACGCAGTTCTTC.

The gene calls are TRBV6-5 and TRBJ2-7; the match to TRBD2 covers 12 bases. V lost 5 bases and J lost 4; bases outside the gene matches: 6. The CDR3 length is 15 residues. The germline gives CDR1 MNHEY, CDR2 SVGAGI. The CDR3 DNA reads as TGTGCCAGCAGTCTGACTAGCGGGAGTGTATACGAGCAGTACTTC. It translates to CASSLTSGSVYEQYF.